A selection of T cell receptor beta chains follows, all from one sample in a study of CXCR3-negative and CXCR3-positive naive CD8 T cells. From the 5' RACE reads, TCRdb lists one entry per CDR3 protein and no DNA. Its clone listing holds 150,000 or so distinct CDR3 sequences. Sequenced input: naive CXCR3- CD8+ T cells from blood. These receptors all come from a human donor in good health. Some clones in this sample may be carry-over from other donors' samples. Each CDR3 is given with its conserved first and last residue. Each record gives: J gene, V gene, CDR3 protein.

TRBJ2-1	TRBV20-1	CSARRSEGLAGNNEQFF
TRBJ2-7	TRBV2	CASQLFTHYEQYF
TRBJ1-5	TRBV7-2	CASSFSGLVGEFSQPQHF
TRBJ1-1	TRBV29-1	CSVRSGGNTEAFF
TRBJ1-5	TRBV12-3/TRBV12-4	CASSTIDSHNQPQHF
TRBJ1-2	TRBV12-3/TRBV12-4	CASSLGGHYGYTF
TRBJ1-1	TRBV5-4	CASSPLGGTEAFF
TRBJ1-1	TRBV6-2/TRBV6-3	CASHKSTVNTEAFF
TRBJ2-2	TRBV29-1	CSGGDSGELFF
TRBJ2-1	TRBV11-2	CASSLLGFGDEQFF
TRBJ2-1	TRBV9	CASSAPIAGGPHNEQFF
TRBJ2-5	TRBV5-4	CASSLGGYQETQYF
TRBJ2-6	TRBV19	CASSITPTGFGANVLTF
TRBJ2-3	TRBV20-1	CSASRITDTQYF
TRBJ2-7	TRBV5-1	CASSLAPDSSYEQYF
TRBJ2-3	TRBV29-1	CSVTSRGQGTDTQYF
TRBJ1-1	TRBV15	CATSRDRYQNTEAFF
TRBJ2-7	TRBV12-3/TRBV12-4	CASSSPPGEQYF
TRBJ2-2	TRBV29-1	CSVVGGNTGELFF
TRBJ2-7	TRBV18	CASSPSPGQGDEQYF
TRBJ2-1	TRBV5-1	CASSLVGQGAVEQFF
TRBJ2-5	TRBV7-9	CASSSPRTILETQYF
TRBJ2-2	TRBV5-1	CASSAVVGELFF
TRBJ2-5	TRBV18	CASSRDEKQETQYF
TRBJ1-1	TRBV5-1	CASNPVGGSDTEAFF
TRBJ2-7	TRBV7-9	CASSHHDRGQMYEQYF
TRBJ2-5	TRBV28	CASSFLTGSGETQYF
TRBJ2-1	TRBV20-1	CSAFGTSGSSYNEQFF
TRBJ1-1	TRBV4-1	CASSQEAEAFF
TRBJ2-1	TRBV20-1	CSARDLFNEQFF
TRBJ2-2	TRBV5-1	CASSQRQGVGTGELFF
TRBJ2-1	TRBV29-1	CSVLANYNEQFF
TRBJ2-7	TRBV15	CATSDPGGVEKYF
TRBJ1-4	TRBV3-1	CASSQDVQEKLFF
TRBJ2-5	TRBV7-9	CASSLAFNGTQYF
TRBJ2-3	TRBV6-2/TRBV6-3	CASSSITGGPSTDTQYF
TRBJ2-1	TRBV7-9	CASRIDRSQFF
TRBJ2-5	TRBV28	CASSSRDGDQETQYF
TRBJ2-7	TRBV7-8	CASSPLPTANYEQYF
TRBJ1-2	TRBV7-9	CASSFQGGYTF
TRBJ2-5	TRBV12-3/TRBV12-4	CASSLGQGPQETQYF
TRBJ2-1	TRBV7-9	CASSYRDRGYNEQFF
TRBJ2-7	TRBV12-3/TRBV12-4	CARIPGGYYEQYF
TRBJ2-3	TRBV5-1	CASSLGDSRLYSTDTQYF
TRBJ1-5	TRBV6-6	CASSFGTGAYSNQPQHF
TRBJ1-2	TRBV7-9	CASSPDLYPNYGYTF
TRBJ2-3	TRBV11-2	CASSLGTSGGLISTDTQYF
TRBJ1-5	TRBV5-1	CASSLMSGGNQPQHF
TRBJ1-1	TRBV20-1	CSATGRPHTEAFF
TRBJ2-3	TRBV2	CASSLQAASTDTQYF